Only a few counts were recorded for the clone carrying this T cell receptor (beta chain). Its antigen is undetermined. Molecular-barcoded quantitative 5'-RACE produced these TCR beta libraries. Each CDR3 protein gets one entry after TCRdb re-called the 5' RACE reads with MiXCR. The sample records 250,000 to 350,000 distinct CDR3 sequences, 7% to 9% being singletons. These data come from a study of CD8 T cells in ankylosing spondylitis. The V gene end was trimmed by 11 bases and the J gene end by 5 bases; junction bases not matched to a gene: 22. The CDR3 extends over 18 amino acids. Findings of the study overall: According to the report, clones linked to the disease were significantly enriched in matched synovial fluid samples taken from ankylosing spondylitis patients. What appeared characteristic of ankylosing spondylitis blood was a TCR beta motif of fewer than ten highly homologous variants. Earlier reports found some motif variants in synovial fluid and blood in reactive arthritis.

The receptor was isolated from a male donor with ankylosing spondylitis. The rearrangement links TRBV12-3 or TRBV12-4 to TRBJ2-1, with 9 bases that match TRBD1. Sequencing input: blood, either unsorted or a sorted T cell fraction (not recorded which). The CDR3 sequence is CACINRGPYFYTHNEQFF. In nucleotides, the CDR3 is TGTGCCTGCATTAACAGGGGGCCTTATTTTTACACCCACAATGAGCAGTTCTTC.